The rows below give T cell receptor beta chains drawn from one sample of a study of blood T cell repertoires in COVID-19. Sequencing was performed with immunoSEQ multiplex PCR; in TCRdb, only in-frame clones are kept and a portion is missing. Of under 200,000 clones in the sample, 65% to 85% are singletons; the top ten hold roughly 9.1%. Sequenced sample: peripheral blood. The receptors stem from an elderly woman with active or convalescent COVID-19. The CDR3 runs from the conserved cysteine through the conserved F or W. A D gene is named only where the DNA matches it firmly. Size is omitted from some rows. Given values are once, few, many or a class for expanded clones.

J,size,V,D,CDR3,DNA
TRBJ1-1,.,TRBV11-2,.,CASSLQNTEAFF,TGTGCCAGCAGCTTACAGAACACTGAAGCTTTCTTT
TRBJ1-1,.,TRBV5-1,TRBD1,CASSFQGASTEAFF,TGCGCCAGCAGCTTTCAGGGGGCGAGCACTGAAGCTTTCTTT
TRBJ1-1,once,TRBV5-1,TRBD1,CASSSRDRALNTEAFF,TGCGCCAGCAGCTCCCGGGACAGGGCTTTGAACACTGAAGCTTTCTTT
TRBJ1-6,.,TRBV6-5,.,CASRRAGTNSPLHF,TGTGCCAGCAGGCGGGCAGGGACAAATTCACCCCTCCACTTT
TRBJ2-1,.,TRBV29-1,TRBD2,CSVDGTSGGPSYNEQFF,TGCAGCGTTGATGGGACTAGCGGGGGGCCCTCCTACAATGAGCAGTTCTTC
TRBJ2-2,.,TRBV11-2,.,CASPSGRTGELFF,TGTGCCAGCCCGTCAGGGCGTACCGGGGAGCTGTTTTTT
TRBJ2-1,once,TRBV7-6,TRBD2,CASSFASGGAREQFF,TGTGCCAGCAGCTTCGCTAGCGGGGGGGCCCGGGAGCAGTTCTTC
TRBJ2-5,.,TRBV4-1,TRBD1,CASSLSRTGSQETQYF,TGCGCCAGCAGCCTTAGTAGGACAGGGTCACAAGAGACCCAGTACTTC
TRBJ2-5,.,TRBV11-2,TRBD2,CASSLDVSGKRNF,TGTGCCAGCAGCTTAGATGTTAGCGGGAAGAGAAACTTC
TRBJ1-2,.,TRBV19,.,CASSIEGVGGYTF,TGTGCCAGTAGTATAGAGGGAGTCGGTGGCTACACCTTC
TRBJ1-6,.,TRBV12-5,.,CASGLVTTGRFQDSPLHF,TGTGCTAGTGGTTTGGTAACCACAGGGCGATTCCAGGATTCACCCCTCCACTTT
TRBJ2-5,.,TRBV13,.,CASSPSGTPQETQYF,TGTGCCAGCAGCCCCTCCGGGACTCCACAAGAGACCCAGTACTTC
TRBJ1-5,few,TRBV5-1,TRBD1,CASSLEGTGNQPQHF,TGCGCCAGCAGCCTGGAGGGGACAGGGAATCAGCCCCAGCATTTT
TRBJ1-3,.,TRBV5-4,TRBD1,CASSLAIAGGSGNTIYF,TGTGCCAGCAGCTTGGCCATCGCAGGGGGATCTGGAAACACCATATATTTT
TRBJ2-7,.,TRBV3-1/TRBV3-2,TRBD2,CASSQGDYGEQYF,TGTGCCAGCAGCCAAGGGGACTACGGGGAGCAGTACTTC
TRBJ1-2,once,TRBV13,.,CASSPGVEDGYTF,TGTGCCAGCAGCCCCGGGGTGGAGGATGGCTACACCTTC
TRBJ2-7,once,TRBV14,TRBD1,CASSQVDRGLSYEQYF,TGTGCCAGCAGCCAAGTCGACAGGGGCCTTTCCTACGAGCAGTACTTC
TRBJ1-2,.,TRBV4-2,.,CASSQEGRVEEGYTF,TGTGCCAGCAGCCAAGAAGGTCGGGTTGAAGAGGGCTACACCTTC
TRBJ2-6,.,TRBV27,TRBD1,CASSSRGLGANVLTF,TGTGCCAGCAGTTCGAGGGGGCTTGGGGCCAACGTCCTGACTTTC